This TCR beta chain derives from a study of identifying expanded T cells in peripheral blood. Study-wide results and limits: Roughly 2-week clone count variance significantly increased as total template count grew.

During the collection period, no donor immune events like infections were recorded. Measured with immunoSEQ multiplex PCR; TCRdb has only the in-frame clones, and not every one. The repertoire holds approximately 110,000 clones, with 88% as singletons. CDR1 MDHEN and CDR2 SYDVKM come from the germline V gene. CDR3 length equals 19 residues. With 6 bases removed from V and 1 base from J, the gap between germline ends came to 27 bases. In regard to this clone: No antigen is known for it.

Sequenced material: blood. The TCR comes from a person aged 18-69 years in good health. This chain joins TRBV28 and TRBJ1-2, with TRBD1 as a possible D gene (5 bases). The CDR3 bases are TGTGCCAGCAGCCAGGTTTCCCCAACCCGGCAGGGCCTTAACTATGGCTACACCTTC. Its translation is CASSQVSPTRQGLNYGYTF.